These 20 T cell receptor beta chains came from one sample sequenced in a study of shared clonotypes between healthy human individuals (dated by TCRdb to 2019 to 2021). Receptor amplification or capture employed the immunoSEQ multiplex PCR assay. Entries here come from immuneACCESS through TCRdb and include only in-frame sequences with V and J called. Some clones fail to appear in such tables; in the studies checked, an unresolved V gene covers under half of the shortfall, and the cause of the remainder is unknown. The sample table records roughly 1,500,000 clones; approximately 98.5% of these occur just once. About 0.4% of the sample comes from the top ten. Source material: naive CD4+ T cells sorted from blood. Reading the label with the study, this specimen's cell subset or site is: CD45RA+ positively selected. Receptors were obtained from a man aged 30-40 years in good health.

V usage is TRBV5-6 and J usage is TRBJ1-2; 9 bases agree with TRBD1. There are 14 residues in the CDR3. V lost 4 bases, J lost 5 bases, and 6 bases stayed unmatched. The germline V gene encodes CDR1 SGHDT and CDR2 YYEEEE. The DNA for the CDR3 is TGTGCCAGCAGCCCGGACAGGGGAAAATATGGCTACACCTTC. It is translated as CASSPDRGKYGYTF.

The V and J genes are TRBV14 and TRBJ2-5, with D tentatively TRBD2 (6 bases). Trimming cost V 1 base and J 2 bases, with 11 bases left between them. The CDR3 length is 15 residues. Germline V gene lookup returns CDR1 SGHDN and CDR2 FVKESK. The chain's CDR3 is CASSQGPGRQETQYF. CDR3 bases: TGTGCCAGCAGCCAAGGTCCGGGGAGGCAAGAGACCCAGTACTTC.

The chain couples TRBV28 to TRBJ1-1; 7 positions match TRBD1. V lost 4 bases, J lost 2 bases, and 13 bases stayed unmatched. Germline CDR1 MDHEN, CDR2 SYDVKM. The CDR3 has 17 amino acids. The CDR3 region is CASSSDRAWELNTEAFF. CDR3 DNA sequence: TGTGCCAGCAGTTCCGACAGGGCCTGGGAGTTAAACACTGAAGCTTTCTTT.

In DNA, the CDR3 is TGTGCCAGCAGTGTTGGTAGGGACGGGACCTACGAGCAGTACTTC. It translates to CASSVGRDGTYEQYF. V is TRBV2 and J is TRBJ2-7; possibly TRBD1 or TRBD2 for D (5 bases each). The V end lost 4 bases, the J end lost 2 bases, and 15 bases lay between the germline ends. Germline loops: CDR1 SNHLY, CDR2 FYNNEI. This CDR3 has 15 amino acids.

As for this clone: The same CDR3 is also encoded by other DNA sequences in this sample. This sequence joins TRBV7-2 and TRBJ1-1; D gene ambiguous. The germline gives CDR1 SGHTA, CDR2 FQGNSA. V lost 2 bases, J lost 4 bases, and 8 bases lay in between. The CDR3 length is 13 residues. The CDR3 nucleotides read TGTGCCAGCAGCTTAAGGCAAGGCACTGAAGCTTTCTTT. This codes for CASSLRQGTEAFF.

The chain employs TRBV18 and TRBJ2-1; D is uncertain. V gave up 1 base and J gave up 0 bases, with 10 bases separating them. The CDR3 sequence is 16 residues long. Germline-derived CDR1 and CDR2 are KGHSH and LQKENI. The CDR3 loop reads CASSPRHPSSYNEQFF. For the CDR3, the DNA is TGTGCCAGCTCACCACGCCACCCGAGCTCCTACAATGAGCAGTTCTTC.

The chain links TRBV7-2 to TRBJ1-5; D unclear. From germline, CDR1 is SGHTA and CDR2 FQGNSA. The CDR3 has 15 amino acids. V was clipped by 0 bases and J by 7 bases, with 13 bases between them. CDR3 region: CASSLARGLGQPQHF. The DNA of the CDR3 is TGTGCCAGCAGCTTAGCGCGCGGGTTGGGACAGCCCCAGCATTTT. Variable domain in full (rest from reference TRBV7-2 and TRBJ1-5): GAGVSQSPSNKVTEKGKDVELRCDPISGHTALYWYRQSLGQGLEFLIYFQGNSAPDKSGLPSDRFSAERTGGSVSTLTIQRTQQEDSAVYLCASSLARGLGQPQHFGDGTRLSIL.

The chain employs TRBV7-2 and TRBJ2-7, with D possibly TRBD2 on 5 matching bases. The CDR3 consists of 15 residues. The V gene's germline CDR1 is SGHTA and CDR2 FQGNSA. Trimming shortened V by 5 bases and J by 0 bases, and 14 bases separated the two germline ends. The CDR3 sequence: CASSRTSASSYEQYF. CDR3 bases: TGTGCCAGCAGCCGCACTAGTGCGAGCTCCTACGAGCAGTACTTC. The full variable domain, its missing parts supplied by reference TRBV7-2 and TRBJ2-7, is GAGVSQSPSNKVTEKGKDVELRCDPISGHTALYWYRQSLGQGLEFLIYFQGNSAPDKSGLPSDRFSAERTGGSVSTLTIQRTQQEDSAVYLCASSRTSASSYEQYFGPGTRLTVT.

The rearrangement links TRBV5-1 to TRBJ2-3; 8 bases fit TRBD2. V lost 4 bases to trimming and J lost 4 bases; unmatched junction nucleotides: 8. Germline values: CDR1 SGHRS, CDR2 YFSETQ. This CDR3 contains 15 residues. CDR3 residues: CASSPQRERSDTQYF. The CDR3 DNA reads as TGCGCCAGCAGCCCCCAGCGGGAGAGGTCAGATACGCAGTATTTT.

For the CDR3, the DNA is TGTGCCAGCACTTTGACAGGGCGAAATCAGCCCCAGCATTTT. Its protein product is CASTLTGRNQPQHF. The chain combines TRBV6-1 with TRBJ1-5; 7 positions agree with TRBD1. Unmatched junction bases numbered 7, after V lost 7 bases and J lost 4 bases. Germline CDR1 MNHNS, CDR2 SASEGT. CDR3 size: 14 residues.

This rearrangement joins TRBV9 to TRBJ2-4; no clear D. The CDR3 has 14 amino acids. Germline-derived CDR1 and CDR2 are SGDLS and YYNGEE. V was clipped by 0 bases and J by 8 bases, with 12 bases between them. CDR3 DNA sequence: TGTGCCAGCAGCGTAGAGGTAGCTGATGACATTCAGTACTTC. Translating it yields CASSVEVADDIQYF.

The genes are TRBV6-5 and TRBJ2-2; 8 bases fit TRBD2. After removal of 1 base from V and 3 bases from J, the junction contained 4 bases not matched to a gene. The CDR3 length is 16 residues. Germline V gene sequence: CDR1 MNHEY, CDR2 SVGAGI. The CDR3 loop reads CASSYFAGGDTGELFF. CDR3 DNA sequence: TGTGCCAGCAGTTACTTTGCGGGAGGAGACACCGGGGAGCTGTTTTTT.

This sequence joins TRBV5-1 and TRBJ2-5; D remains ambiguous. Trimming took 4 bases from V and 2 from J, leaving 15 bases between them. The germline gives CDR1 SGHRS, CDR2 YFSETQ. This CDR3 has 15 residues. The CDR3 nucleotides read TGCGCCAGCAGCCCGCCGGAACAAGTTCAAGAGACCCAGTACTTC. This gives the protein CASSPPEQVQETQYF.

This rearrangement joins TRBV28 to TRBJ2-1; 7 bases agree with TRBD1. This CDR3 has 15 amino acids. The trim removed 6 bases at V and 8 bases at J, leaving 13 bases unmatched. The V gene's germline CDR1 is MDHEN and CDR2 SYDVKM. Here the CDR3 DNA reads TGTGCCAGCAGCCAAGCTACAGGGGCGGTCGATGAGCAGTTCTTC. This codes for CASSQATGAVDEQFF.

The chain recombines TRBV15 with TRBJ1-4; no firm D call. The germline CDR1 and CDR2 sequences are LNHNV and YYDKDF (reference sequence). This CDR3 region has 13 residues. The germline V and J ends were trimmed by 0 bases and 10 bases, with 9 bases remaining between them. For the CDR3, the DNA is TGTGCCACCAGCAGAGATGACGAGGGAAAACTGTTTTTT. This encodes CATSRDDEGKLFF.

This clone appeared a single time. The chain joins TRBV28 to TRBJ1-1; maybe TRBD1 (5 bases). V lost 10 bases and J 0 bases, leaving 12 bases between the germline ends. The CDR3 runs 13 residues. From germline, CDR1 is MDHEN and CDR2 SYDVKM. The DNA of the CDR3 is TGTGCCACGCAGGGTGTCATGAACACTGAAGCTTTCTTT. Translation gives CATQGVMNTEAFF.

The J gene is TRBJ1-1, the V gene TRBV6-6, with 8 bases aligning to TRBD1. The CDR3 length is 13 residues. Germline V gene lookup returns CDR1 MNHNY and CDR2 SVGAGI (reference sequence). V gave up 6 bases and J gave up 10 bases; unmatched junction bases: 10. CDR3 region: CASSERTGLAAFF. DNA for the CDR3: TGTGCCAGCAGCGAAAGGACAGGGTTGGCAGCTTTCTTT.

CDR3 nucleotide sequence: TGTGCCAGCAGCCCCCGGCCCCTCGGCGGGGAGCTGTTTTTT. Translation gives CASSPRPLGGELFF. J is TRBJ2-2 and V is TRBV7-2; D unclear. The V gene's germline CDR1 is SGHTA and CDR2 FQGNSA. The length of the CDR3 is 14 residues. Trimming took 5 bases from V and 7 from J, leaving 14 bases between them.

The chain carries TRBV28 and TRBJ2-3, with D possibly TRBD2 on 5 matching bases. The CDR3 is 14 residues long. Trimming removed 7 bases from V and 5 bases from J, with 16 bases in between. Germline-derived CDR1 and CDR2 are MDHEN and SYDVKM. The CDR3: CASTSSGLGDTQYF. CDR3 DNA: TGTGCCAGCACTTCGAGCGGTCTAGGAGATACGCAGTATTTT.

With regard to this clone: The sample contains more than one DNA sequence encoding this CDR3. The CDR3 DNA reads TGTGCCAGCAGTCTGGGGGGAAACTCCTACGAGCAGTACTTC. Translation gives CASSLGGNSYEQYF. This chain uses TRBV28 with TRBJ2-7; TRBD2 is a possible D gene (6 bases). Germline V gene data show CDR1 as MDHEN and CDR2 as SYDVKM. CDR3 length: 14 amino acids. The V end lost 5 bases, the J end lost 0 bases, and 11 bases lay between the germline ends.